A single sample gave rise to the 21 T cell receptor beta chains below, sequenced in a study of T cell repertoires in aging, cancer and after chemotherapy (dated by TCRdb to about 2019). TCRdb records Illumina MiSeq as the sequencer. Using a mixed TRB-A/B primer pool, multiplex touch-down PCR amplified rearranged TRB sequences covering the V, D and J segments. The public sequencing data were trimmed at Q25 with fastp and processed into clonotypes with MiXCR by TCRdb, which kept only in-frame beta chains. Rows merge per CDR3 protein into single entries with the most common DNA and genes. The sample table holds about 10,000 distinct CDR3 sequences, of which 40% to 45% were seen once. The leading ten clones occupy under 2% of the sample. Instead of sorted cells or RNA, genomic DNA extracted from peripheral blood served as the source for amplifying TCR beta rearrangements. The sequenced sample consisted of blood. The receptors shown here come from a human donor in good health.

This clonotype is medium-sized. The chain links TRBV20-1 to TRBJ2-2; 11 bases align to TRBD2. The CDR3 consists of 16 residues. Germline assignment: CDR1 DFQATT and CDR2 SNEGSKA (reference sequence). The V and J ends lost 5 bases and 3 bases, in that order; junction bases with no gene match: 8. CDR3: CSARKMTSGDTGELFF. The CDR3 DNA sequence: TGCAGTGCTCGAAAAATGACTAGCGGGGACACCGGGGAGCTGTTTTTT.

This chain uses TRBV20-1 with TRBJ2-6; TRBD1 aligns across 9 bases. V trimming: 6 bases; J trimming: 0 bases; junction bases outside the gene matches: 6. The CDR3 runs to 16 residues. Germline loops: CDR1 DFQATT, CDR2 SNEGSKA (reference sequence). CDR3 loop: CSASGTGLSGANVLTF. The CDR3 nucleotides read TGCAGTGCCTCCGGGACAGGGCTCTCTGGGGCCAACGTCCTGACTTTC.

The J gene is TRBJ2-3, the V gene TRBV27, with TRBD2 matching 13 bases. Germline V gene lookup returns CDR1 MNHEY and CDR2 SMNVEV (reference sequence). V was clipped by 5 bases and J by 4 bases; unmatched bases: 6. This CDR3 region has 16 residues. This CDR3 is CASSKRLAGGPDTQYF. As DNA, the CDR3 is TGTGCCAGCAGTAAACGACTAGCGGGGGGCCCAGATACGCAGTATTTT.

The gene calls are TRBV27 and TRBJ1-2, with D possibly TRBD1 on 6 matching bases. Trimming took 3 bases from V and 5 from J, leaving 16 bases between them. The CDR3 totals 15 residues. Per the germline V gene, CDR1 is MNHEY and CDR2 is SMNVEV (reference sequence). The CDR3 DNA reads as TGTGCCAGCAGTTTGAGCGGGGGGCACCGGTATGGCTACACCTTC. This gives the protein CASSLSGGHRYGYTF.

There are a few counts of this clonotype. The V call is TRBV12-3 or TRBV12-4, the J call TRBJ1-1; a possible D gene is TRBD1 (5 bases). The CDR3 length is 15 residues. Trimming removed 7 bases at V and 0 bases at J, with 15 bases between. The CDR3 loop is CASNHRGLMNTEAFF. As DNA, the CDR3 is TGTGCCAGCAACCATAGGGGTTTGATGAACACTGAAGCTTTCTTT.

This clonotype is a singleton in its sample. The germline gene is not matched at one end of the junction; a read error may be the cause. The CDR3, as DNA: TGTGCCAGCAGCCAAGACCTAGCGGGGGTCTACAATGAGCAGTTCTTC. Translated, it gives CASSQDLAGVYNEQFF. This chain links TRBV4-1 with TRBJ2-1, with 10 positions matching TRBD2. The CDR3 totals 16 residues. CDR1 and CDR2 from the germline V gene are MGHRA and YSYEKL.

The V gene is TRBV7-9, the J gene TRBJ1-5, with a tentative D call TRBD1 (5 bases). The ends were cut back, 6 bases at V and 9 bases at J, with 21 bases in the middle. Germline V lookup: CDR1 SEHNR, CDR2 FQNEAQ (reference sequence). This CDR3 is 15 amino acids long. The CDR3 DNA is TGTGCCAGCAGTCCCGGGGGGGGTAATCCAGGGCCCCAGCATTTT. This gives the protein CASSPGGGNPGPQHF.

This clonotype was counted a few times. The chain links TRBV7-2 to TRBJ2-7; 10 bases agree with TRBD2. The CDR3 loop spans 16 amino acids. In germline, CDR1 is SGHTA, CDR2 FQGNSA. With V trimmed by 2 bases and J by 5 bases, 9 bases remained unmatched. The CDR3 reads CASSLNPAGGPNEQYV. DNA of the CDR3: TGTGCCAGCAGCTTAAATCCAGCGGGGGGGCCCAACGAGCAGTACGTC.

In nucleotides, the CDR3 is TGCGCCAGCAGTGAGGGCCCCCGGGGCCCCCTCCACTTT. Protein product: CASSEGPRGPLHF. This sequence joins TRBV10-1 and TRBJ1-6; TRBD1 is a possible D gene (5 bases). Germline V gene data show CDR1 as WNHNN and CDR2 as SYGVQD (reference sequence). The ends were cut back, 2 bases at V and 13 bases at J, with 12 bases in the middle. The CDR3 has 13 residues.

This clonotype was detected only a few times. The chain links TRBV6-5 to TRBJ1-6; the match to TRBD1 covers 7 bases. Per germline, CDR1 MNHEY and CDR2 SVGAGI. The CDR3 runs 17 residues. V lost 6 bases, J lost 9 bases, and 17 bases stayed unmatched. CDR3 sequence reads: CASRQKSRGQSTSPLHF. The CDR3 bases are TGTGCCAGCAGGCAGAAGTCCAGGGGACAGAGCACTTCACCCCTCCACTTT.

The rearrangement joins TRBV2 to TRBJ1-5; perhaps TRBD1 as D (5 bases). The V end lost 1 base, the J end lost 4 bases, and 17 bases lay between the germline ends. The CDR3 contains 17 residues. Germline CDR1 is SNHLY and CDR2 is FYNNEI. The CDR3: CASSEGAGSGSNQPQHF. The CDR3 region has the DNA TGTGCCAGCAGTGAAGGGGCAGGGTCCGGTAGTAATCAGCCCCAGCATTTT. Looking up the rest from reference TRBV2 and TRBJ1-5 gives the full variable domain: EPEVTQTPSHQVTQMGQEVILRCVPISNHLYFYWYRQILGQKVEFLVSFYNNEISEKSEIFDDQFSVERPDGSNFTLKIRSTKLEDSAMYFCASSEGAGSGSNQPQHFGDGTRLSIL.

This clonotype was picked up a small number of times. V is TRBV6-1 and J is TRBJ2-2; 10 nucleotides agree with TRBD2. The CDR3 covers 18 residues. Looked up from germline, CDR1 is MNHNS and CDR2 is SASEGT. Unmatched junction bases numbered 5, after V lost 1 base and J lost 0 bases. CDR3 DNA: TGTGCCAGCAGTGAAGAACTAGCGGGGTTCGCGAACACCGGGGAGCTGTTTTTT. It specifies CASSEELAGFANTGELFF.

The sample holds a few counts of this clonotype. This chain connects TRBV12-3 or TRBV12-4 to TRBJ2-3; tentative D call: TRBD2 (5 bases). CDR3 size: 16 residues. Trimming took 6 bases from V and 0 from J, leaving 16 bases between them. CDR3 sequence (DNA): TGTGCCAGCAGGGACCGTGGACGGACTAGCACAGATACGCAGTATTTT. It yields the protein CASRDRGRTSTDTQYF.

This chain joins TRBV6-1 and TRBJ1-5, with D perhaps matching TRBD1 (5 bases). Germline V lookup: CDR1 MNHNS, CDR2 SASEGT. V lost 6 bases and J lost 3, with 18 bases in between. The CDR3 covers 16 residues. The CDR3 bases are TGTGCCAGCAGAGATGAGGGGACTCGCCTCAATCAGCCCCAGCATTTT. It encodes CASRDEGTRLNQPQHF.

Details on this clonotype: Germline and junction disagree at one end, which may indicate a read error. This chain uses TRBV7-3 with TRBJ1-3; D is undetermined. The CDR3 has 14 residues. CDR1 SGHTA and CDR2 FQGTGA come from the germline V gene. CDR3 amino acids: CVSSLVVSGNTIYF. The CDR3 region has the DNA TGTGTCAGCAGCTTGGTCGTCTCTGGAAACACCATATATTTT.

The rearrangement uses TRBV20-1 and TRBJ2-7; TRBD1 or TRBD2 may be the D gene (7 bases each). V was shortened by 8 bases and J by 3 bases, with 14 bases between the two germline ends. Germline CDR1 and CDR2: DFQATT and SNEGSKA (reference sequence). This CDR3 region has 12 residues. CDR3: CSPTGEGYEQYV. DNA for the CDR3: TGCAGTCCTACAGGGGAGGGCTACGAGCAGTACGTC.

J is TRBJ2-5 and V is TRBV6-1; tentatively, D is TRBD2 (5 bases). Germline CDR1 is MNHNS and CDR2 is SASEGT. This CDR3 region has 14 residues. The V and J ends lost 8 bases and 2 bases respectively, with 15 bases between them. The CDR3 DNA follows: TGTGCCAGCCGCGGCCTGCGGGCACAAGAGACCCAGTACTTC. Residues: CASRGLRAQETQYF.

The DNA of the CDR3 is TGTGCCAGCCACCGGACGGGTAGCTCTGGGGCCAACGTCCTGACTTTC. It codes for CASHRTGSSGANVLTF. The chain employs TRBV6-5 and TRBJ2-6; D gene uncertain. V was cut by 8 bases and J by 0 bases, with 14 bases left in between. CDR3 length: 16 residues. Germline CDR1 and CDR2: MNHEY and SVGAGI.

The chain employs TRBV11-2 and TRBJ1-3, with unresolved D. V lost 2 bases and J lost 7, with 6 bases in between. Germline V CDR1 and CDR2: SGHAT, FQNNGV. This CDR3 has 12 amino acids. The CDR3 reads CASSLRENTIYF. CDR3 coding DNA: TGTGCCAGCAGCTTAAGGGAGAACACCATATATTTT.

The chain links TRBV6-4 to TRBJ2-1; 7 nucleotides match TRBD1. V shed 8 bases and J 3 bases; nucleotides not matched to a gene: 7. There are 14 residues in the CDR3. Germline-derived CDR1 and CDR2 are MRHNA and SNTAGT. The CDR3 protein is CASAPGTDYNEQFF. CDR3 in DNA: TGTGCCAGCGCCCCGGGGACAGACTACAATGAGCAGTTCTTC.

This chain links TRBV20-1 with TRBJ2-7; D remains unclear. The length of the CDR3 is 13 residues. CDR1 is DFQATT, CDR2 SNEGSKA, per germline (reference sequence). Deletions cut 5 bases from V and 0 bases from J, with 11 bases between. The CDR3 DNA sequence: TGCAGTGCTCAGACGCCAGCCTCCTACGAGCAGTACTTC. Its protein product is CSAQTPASYEQYF.